A selection of T cell receptor beta chains follows, all from one sample in a study of T cell changes during pregnancy in multiple sclerosis. The assay was immunoSEQ multiplex PCR, and TCRdb's table has in-frame clones only and misses some. The data hold around 100,000 clones, with around 92% observed a single time. The sequencing used peripheral blood, collected after pregnancy. Receptors originate from a female donor with multiple sclerosis, enrolled in a pregnancy study. Each CDR3 is given with its conserved first and last residue. D genes are given only for firm matches. For some rows the clone size is stated as once, few or many, or as a class when expanded; others skip it.

CDR3	DNA	size	D	J	V
CASSERDRSINEQYF	TGTGCCAGCAGTGAGAGGGACAGGTCAATCAACGAGCAGTACTTC	few	TRBD1	TRBJ2-7	TRBV6-1
CASSLWTSGRRGGELFF	TGTGCCAGCAGCTTATGGACTAGCGGGAGAAGGGGCGGGGAGCTGTTTTTT	NA	TRBD2	TRBJ2-2	TRBV11-2
CASSVDQGTSNYGYTF	TGTGCCAGCAGCGTAGATCAGGGAACTTCTAACTATGGCTACACCTTC	NA	NA	TRBJ1-2	TRBV9
CASSLEASGGTYNEQFF	TGTGCCAGCAGCTTAGAGGCTAGCGGGGGCACCTACAATGAGCAGTTCTTC	NA	TRBD2	TRBJ2-1	TRBV7-8
CASSRGSTDTQYF	TGTGCCAGCAGCCGGGGGAGCACAGATACGCAGTATTTT	NA	NA	TRBJ2-3	TRBV7-9
CASSLQGPNTGELFF	TGTGCCAGCAGCTTACAGGGGCCGAACACCGGGGAGCTGTTTTTT	NA	NA	TRBJ2-2	TRBV11-3
CASSPPTPNTEAFF	TGTGCCAGCAGCCCCCCCACACCCAACACTGAAGCTTTCTTT	NA	NA	TRBJ1-1	TRBV9
CASSEILAGAINTGELFF	TGTGCCAGCAGTGAAATCCTAGCGGGGGCCATTAACACCGGGGAGCTGTTTTTT	NA	TRBD2	TRBJ2-2	TRBV6-1
CASSQTGTGYNEQFF	TGTGCCAGCTCACAAACCGGGACAGGCTACAATGAGCAGTTCTTC	NA	TRBD1	TRBJ2-1	TRBV18
CASSGGGRDNEQFF	TGCGCCAGCAGTGGGGGGGGGAGGGACAATGAGCAGTTCTTC	NA	TRBD2	TRBJ2-1	TRBV5-1
CASSLGTNYGYTF	TGTGCCAGCAGCTTGGGGACAAACTATGGCTACACCTTC	once	NA	TRBJ1-2	TRBV7-2